This T cell receptor beta chain comes out of a study of response to subunit inactivated influenza vaccine listed by TCRdb under 2018. For the study in its entirety: The study used deep quantitative T cell receptor repertoire profiling to track responses to a trivalent subunit inactivated influenza vaccine.

The CDR1 and CDR2 encoded by the germline V gene (reference sequence) are SGHKS and YYEKEE. Inclusive of the bounding cysteine and phenylalanine, the CDR3 is 14 residues long. The kept DNA is CDR3 alone, 42 bases in frame from the first base. V loses 5 bases, J loses 4 bases, and the germline ends lie 15 bases apart. This clonotype was recorded many times. The antigen this receptor binds is unknown. Base qualities were left out, and no much larger clone turns up one base away. To prepare the library, RT-PCR was applied. The sample was run on an Illumina HiSeq 2500. The public reads were quality trimmed at Q25 with fastp and then assembled into clones with MiXCR by TCRdb, keeping productive beta chains. Rows are combined by CDR3 protein, so each entry shows the most common genes and DNA. In all, the sample holds approximately 530,000 distinct CDR3 sequences, and under 9% of those were seen once. The ten largest account for 10% to 15% of the sample.

The research as a whole found: According to the authors, only a limited number of new T cells may be recruited by each seasonal influenza vaccination.

The specimen was PBMCs from blood, collected around 25 months after vaccination. This sequence was found in a man in his fifties or sixties who received an inactivated influenza vaccine. Donor details come from another sample of the same person, matched by shared clones. The rearranged chain carries TRBV5-5 and TRBJ1-1; no confident D gene assignment can be made. The sequenced DNA: TGTGCCAGCAGGCCGGGGTTGGGGTCCACTGAAGCTTTCTTT. Its protein is CASRPGLGSTEAFF.